The present entry profiles one T cell receptor beta chain with its context. Its antigen is unknown. The junction shows a germline mismatch at one end, possibly a read error. It was RNA transcripts that yielded the amplified TCR beta CDR3 regions. First-round RT-PCR with HTBI primers amplified the TCR CDR3 region. One entry per CDR3 protein results from TCRdb running MiXCR on the multiplex PCR reads. The data contain some 530,000 distinct CDR3 sequences, less than 25% of them singletons. The sample comes from a study of T cells in Graves' hyperthyroidism and ophthalmopathy. Overall study: Peripheral blood samples were taken at initial diagnosis, prior to any treatment. Regarding the study as a whole: Appearing also in blood were most of the thyroid clonotypes expanded above 0.001.

CDR1 is SEHNR, CDR2 FQNEAQ, per germline (reference sequence). There are 12 residues in the CDR3. Clinicians diagnosed patients from clinical symptoms, serum thyroxine and TRAb, thyroid ultrasound and orbital computed tomography. Sample: blood. The clonotype was recovered from a woman in her seventies with Graves' ophthalmopathy. This chain links TRBV7-9 with TRBJ1-5; unclear D gene. The CDR3 DNA sequence: TGTGCCAGCAGCTTATCATCTCAGACCCAGCATTTT. Amino acid sequence: CASSLSSQTQHF. Looking up the rest from reference TRBV7-9 and TRBJ1-5 gives the full variable domain: DTGVSQNPRHKITKRGQNVTFRCDPISEHNRLYWYRQTLGQGPEFLTYFQNEAQLEKSRLLSDRFSAERPKGSFSTLEIQRTEQGDSAMYLCASSLSSQTQHFGDGTRLSIL.